These 11 T cell receptor beta chains came from one sample sequenced in a study of T cell repertoires in cytomegalovirus infection. The antigens of these receptors remain unknown. MiXCR, applied by TCRdb to the reads, yields one record per CDR3 protein. This table has about 270,000 distinct CDR3 sequences, approximately 22% appearing once. Here the sequenced sample was cultured PBMCs, taken from culture after CMV antigen stimulation. Receptors were obtained from a human donor in good health (CMV status not recorded). Some clones in this sample may be carry-over from other donors' samples.

On this clonotype itself: A much larger clone differs from this one at a single base, so this may be a read error. CDR3 region: CASRRGGGMADTQNF. The CDR3 nucleotides are TGTGCCAGCCGCAGGGGGGGGGGCATGGCAGATACGCAGAATTTT. This chain uses TRBV7-2 with TRBJ2-3; D possibly matches TRBD1 or TRBD2 (7 bases each). This CDR3 contains 15 residues. The germline gives CDR1 SGHTA, CDR2 FQGNSA.

This clonotype has a handful of counts. The rearrangement joins TRBV2 to TRBJ2-1; TRBD2 agrees at 14 bases. The CDR3 has 16 amino acids. V lost 7 bases to trimming and J lost 7 bases; unmatched junction nucleotides: 9. The V gene's germline CDR1 is SNHLY and CDR2 FYNNEI. In DNA form, the CDR3 reads TGTGCCAGCACCCTGGGACTAGCGGGAGTCTTTAATGAGCAGTTCTTC. It encodes CASTLGLAGVFNEQFF.

This clonotype was observed a handful of times. V and J are TRBV10-3 and TRBJ1-5; 7 bases align to TRBD1. V shed 5 bases, J shed 0 bases, and the junction held 4 bases outside the gene matches. Germline V gene lookup returns CDR1 ENHRY and CDR2 SYGVKD. The CDR3 is 15 amino acids. CDR3 protein: CAISRDRDSNQPQHF. Here the CDR3 DNA reads TGTGCCATCAGTCGGGACAGAGATAGCAATCAGCCCCAGCATTTT.

This sequence joins TRBV6-1 and TRBJ2-7; D uncertain. Germline assignment: CDR1 MNHNS and CDR2 SASEGT. Trimming cost V 3 bases and J 2 bases, with 11 bases left between them. The CDR3 has 14 amino acids. The CDR3 here is CASSETPQTYEQYV. The CDR3 DNA reads TGTGCCAGCAGTGAGACCCCCCAGACCTACGAGCAGTACGTC.

The sample holds many counts of this clonotype. This chain joins TRBV5-5 and TRBJ1-3; TRBD1 matches 8 bases. The CDR3 is 15 amino acids. V shed 0 bases, J shed 4 bases, and the junction held 3 bases outside the gene matches. The V gene's germline CDR1 is SGHKS and CDR2 YYEKEE (reference sequence). CDR3 coding DNA: TGTGCCAGCAGCTTGGGCAGGGGGCCCGGAAACACCATATATTTT. This gives the protein CASSLGRGPGNTIYF.

In its sample, this clonotype was seen a few times. This chain connects TRBV19 to TRBJ2-2; D is ambiguous. The CDR3 spans 13 residues. The germline V gene encodes CDR1 LNHDA and CDR2 SQIVND (reference sequence). V was shortened by 0 bases and J by 7 bases, with 6 bases between the two germline ends. The DNA of the CDR3 is TGTGCCAGTAGTATAGATCTGGGCGGGGAGCTGTTTTTT. This translates into CASSIDLGGELFF.

This clonotype came up many times. The CDR3 sequence: CASSPGNRLAGNEQFF. In DNA, the CDR3 is TGTGCCAGCTCACCAGGCAATAGACTCGCCGGCAATGAGCAGTTCTTC. The chain has TRBV18 and TRBJ2-1; D remains unclear. V dropped 2 bases and J dropped 6 bases, with 17 bases sitting between them. This CDR3 comprises 16 residues. Per germline, CDR1 KGHSH and CDR2 LQKENI.

The chain couples TRBV7-9 to TRBJ2-4; tentative D call: TRBD2 (6 bases). CDR1 is SEHNR and CDR2 is FQNEAQ in the germline V gene (reference sequence). The V end lost 5 bases, the J end lost 7 bases, and 12 bases lay between the germline ends. The CDR3 sequence is 13 residues long. The DNA of the CDR3 is TGTGCCAGCAGCCCCGGGGGAAGCAACATTCAGTACTTC. Translated: CASSPGGSNIQYF.

This clonotype was recorded a few times. The chain couples TRBV19 to TRBJ2-2, with 8 bases that match TRBD2. The trim removed 4 bases at V and 5 bases at J, leaving 3 bases unmatched. The CDR3 is 14 residues long. CDR1 is LNHDA and CDR2 is SQIVND in the germline V gene (reference sequence). The CDR3: CASSNLAGTGELFF. The CDR3 nucleotides are TGTGCCAGTAGTAACCTAGCGGGTACCGGGGAGCTGTTTTTT.

This clonotype was counted many times. The chain couples TRBV7-2 to TRBJ2-7, with D possibly being TRBD1 (5 bases). The V gene lost 1 base and the J gene lost 4 bases, with 8 bases spanning the gap. CDR1 is SGHTA, CDR2 FQGNSA, per germline. CDR3 length: 13 residues. The CDR3 sequence is CASSLEGWYEQYF. The CDR3 bases are TGTGCCAGCAGCTTAGAGGGGTGGTACGAGCAGTACTTC.

This clonotype was seen a handful of times. The V and J genes are TRBV14 and TRBJ2-1; 8 bases match TRBD2. This CDR3 is 16 amino acids long. Trimming removed 4 bases from V and 5 bases from J; junction bases left unmatched: 10. Germline V gene sequence: CDR1 SGHDN, CDR2 FVKESK. CDR3 bases: TGTGCCAGCAGCCCTACTGTCAGCGGGAGTGACAATGAGCAGTTCTTC. This translates into CASSPTVSGSDNEQFF.